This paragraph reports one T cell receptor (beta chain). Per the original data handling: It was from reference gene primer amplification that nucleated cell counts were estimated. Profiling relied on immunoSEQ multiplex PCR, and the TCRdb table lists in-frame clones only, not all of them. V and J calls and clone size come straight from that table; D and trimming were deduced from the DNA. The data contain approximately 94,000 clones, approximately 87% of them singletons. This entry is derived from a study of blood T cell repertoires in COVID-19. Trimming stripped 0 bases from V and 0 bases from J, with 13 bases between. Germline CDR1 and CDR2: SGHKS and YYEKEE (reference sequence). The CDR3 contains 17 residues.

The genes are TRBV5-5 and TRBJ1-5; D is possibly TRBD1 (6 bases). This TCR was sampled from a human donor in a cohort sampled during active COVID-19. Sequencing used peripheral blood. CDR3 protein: CASSLGFWDTSNQPQHF. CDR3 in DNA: TGTGCCAGCAGCTTGGGTTTCTGGGACACTAGCAATCAGCCCCAGCATTTT.